The present T cell receptor beta chain was sequenced within a study of shared clonotypes between healthy human individuals. Sequencing was performed with immunoSEQ multiplex PCR; in TCRdb, only in-frame clones are kept and a portion is missing. The data hold some 2.1 million clones, with 90% to 95% observed a single time. This CDR3 contains 13 residues. Germline CDR1 GTSNPN, CDR2 SVGIG (reference sequence). Trimming took 5 bases from V and 5 from J; bases not matched to a gene: 7. Sequencing input: naive CD4+ T cells sorted from blood. Subset noted: CD45RA+ positively selected. This sequence joins TRBV30 and TRBJ2-3; 7 nucleotides agree with TRBD2. The source of this sequence is a man between 18 and 29 years old in good health. The CDR3 region has the DNA TGTGCCTGGGCTCGGGGGAGGGGAGATACGCAGTATTTT. It yields the protein CAWARGRGDTQYF.